This is a list of T cell receptor beta chains from one sample in a study of T-cell memory formation after mild COVID-19. TCRdb itself ran the 5' RACE reads through MiXCR, one entry per CDR3 protein. Of about 130,000 distinct CDR3 sequences in the sample, roughly 15% were seen once. Sequencing used PBMCs or a T cell subset sorted from them (not recorded which). These receptors came from an adult woman who had mild COVID-19 (a few samples of this study predate the infection). Cell type and time point are not known. The CDR3 runs from the conserved cysteine through the conserved F or W. D genes are given only for firm matches. Rows may omit the clone size; those that give it use once, few, many or a size class.

d_call	clone_size	v_call	j_call	cdr3_aa	cdr3_nt
NA	few	TRBV12-3/TRBV12-4	TRBJ2-2	CASRERQANTGELFF	TGTGCCAGCAGAGAAAGACAGGCAAACACCGGGGAGCTGTTTTTT
NA	few	TRBV30	TRBJ1-1	CAWSTGRGDTEAFF	TGTGCCTGGAGTACCGGTAGGGGGGACACTGAAGCTTTCTTT
NA	NA	TRBV5-1	TRBJ1-6	CASSFGQVYNSPLHF	TGCGCCAGCAGCTTTGGTCAGGTTTATAATTCACCCCTCCACTTT
TRBD1	NA	TRBV20-1	TRBJ1-1	CSASRQGLLNTEAFF	TGCAGTGCTAGCAGACAGGGTCTCCTGAACACTGAAGCTTTCTTT
TRBD2	few	TRBV27	TRBJ2-3	CASSSLGSGGLTDTQYF	TGTGCCAGCAGTTCCCTGGGTAGCGGGGGTCTCACAGATACGCAGTATTTT
NA	NA	TRBV5-4	TRBJ2-5	CASSSRRSRGTQYF	TGTGCCAGCAGCTCCCGAAGGAGCCGGGGGACCCAGTACTTC
NA	NA	TRBV5-6	TRBJ1-2	CASSFITGNYGYTF	TGTGCCAGCAGCTTTATTACAGGGAACTATGGCTACACCTTC
TRBD2	many	TRBV5-8	TRBJ2-2	CASSLEAGDWRGELFF	TGTGCCAGCAGCTTGGAAGCGGGGGACTGGAGGGGGGAGCTGTTTTTT
TRBD2	many	TRBV12-3/TRBV12-4	TRBJ2-5	CASSLIRAGGQQTQYF	TGTGCCAGCAGTTTAATCCGAGCGGGGGGGCAACAGACCCAGTACTTC
NA	few	TRBV20-1	TRBJ1-6	CSARDRGTSSYNSPLHF	TGCAGTGCTAGAGATCGGGGAACAAGCTCCTATAATTCACCCCTCCACTTT
TRBD2	NA	TRBV5-1	TRBJ2-7	CASSSGGSSIYEQYF	TGCGCCAGCAGCTCCGGGGGGTCAAGCATCTACGAGCAGTACTTC
TRBD2	many	TRBV12-3/TRBV12-4	TRBJ2-1	CASSPSGGFREQFF	TGTGCCAGCAGCCCCAGCGGGGGATTCAGGGAGCAGTTCTTC
NA	few	TRBV4-1	TRBJ1-5	CASSQDGERGNQPQHF	TGCGCCAGCAGCCAAGATGGGGAACGGGGCAATCAGCCCCAGCATTTT
NA	NA	TRBV7-2	TRBJ1-5	CASSPRGGGNQPQHF	TGTGCCAGCAGCCCCAGGGGTGGGGGCAATCAGCCCCAGCATTTT
TRBD1	few	TRBV7-9	TRBJ2-7	CASATQGAGVPYEQYF	TGTGCCAGCGCTACCCAGGGGGCAGGGGTACCCTACGAGCAGTACTTC
NA	few	TRBV7-8	TRBJ2-3	CASSFPRGAGHTDTQYF	TGTGCCAGCAGCTTCCCGCGGGGAGCGGGCCACACAGATACGCAGTATTTT
TRBD2	NA	TRBV18	TRBJ2-7	CASSSGVFDEQYF	TGTGCCAGCTCAAGCGGGGTTTTTGACGAGCAGTACTTC
TRBD2	NA	TRBV9	TRBJ2-1	CASSGLSGGAYNEQFF	TGTGCCAGCAGCGGGCTTAGCGGGGGGGCCTACAATGAGCAGTTCTTC
NA	NA	TRBV3-1	TRBJ2-2	CASSPRDSTNTGELFF	TGTGCCAGCAGCCCGCGGGACAGCACGAACACCGGGGAGCTGTTTTTT
TRBD1	few	TRBV7-2	TRBJ1-1	CASSPRTGGGGEAFF	TGTGCCAGCAGCCCTCGGACAGGGGGCGGCGGTGAAGCTTTCTTT
NA	few	TRBV7-9	TRBJ2-5	CASSPTGPRWYF	TGTGCCAGCAGCCCGACCGGGCCTAGGTGGTACTTC
TRBD1	NA	TRBV7-8	TRBJ1-1	CASSQYTGDANTEAFF	TGTGCCAGCAGCCAATATACAGGGGACGCGAACACTGAAGCTTTCTTT
TRBD1	few	TRBV7-2	TRBJ1-6	CASSSRDSPNSPLHF	TGTGCCAGCAGCTCAAGGGACAGTCCTAATTCACCCCTCCACTTT
NA	NA	TRBV12-3/TRBV12-4	TRBJ1-5	CASSLDLGNQPQHF	TGTGCCAGCAGCCTCGACTTAGGCAATCAGCCCCAGCATTTT
NA	many	TRBV12-3/TRBV12-4	TRBJ2-5	CASSFKETQYF	TGTGCCAGCAGTTTTAAGGAGACCCAGTACTTC
NA	NA	TRBV27	TRBJ2-1	CASSLSYGDSYRQFF	TGTGCCAGCAGTTTATCGTATGGGGACTCTTATCGGCAGTTCTTC
NA	few	TRBV6-5	TRBJ1-1	CASSYSAASEAFF	TGTGCCAGCAGTTACTCCGCGGCCTCTGAAGCTTTCTTT
NA	NA	TRBV5-1	TRBJ2-1	CASSSARSGRYNEQFF	TGCGCCAGCAGCTCCGCTCGTAGCGGTCGATACAATGAGCAGTTCTTC
TRBD2	NA	TRBV5-1	TRBJ2-1	CASRPTSGLSYNEQFF	TGCGCCAGCAGACCTACTAGCGGCTTGTCCTACAATGAGCAGTTCTTC
NA	few	TRBV18	TRBJ2-2	CASSPPLNTGELFF	TGTGCCAGCTCACCACCACTTAACACCGGGGAGCTGTTTTTT
TRBD1	NA	TRBV29-1	TRBJ1-4	CSVEVGDRVGKLFF	TGCAGCGTTGAAGTAGGGGACAGGGTGGGAAAACTGTTTTTT
TRBD1	few	TRBV11-3	TRBJ2-6	CASSRDSNSGANVLTF	TGTGCCAGCAGCCGGGACAGCAACTCTGGGGCCAACGTCCTGACTTTC
TRBD2	NA	TRBV11-3	TRBJ2-5	CASSRRLAGGGQETQYF	TGTGCCAGCAGCAGAAGACTAGCGGGAGGTGGGCAAGAGACCCAGTACTTC
NA	few	TRBV2	TRBJ2-6	CASSTDRSGANVLTF	TGTGCCAGCAGTACCGACAGGTCTGGGGCCAACGTCCTGACTTTC
TRBD1	NA	TRBV6-6	TRBJ2-7	CASSRPGQGADEQYF	TGTGCCAGCAGTCGACCGGGACAGGGGGCTGACGAGCAGTACTTC
NA	few	TRBV4-1	TRBJ1-2	CASSQEGGNPYGYTF	TGCGCCAGCAGCCAAGAAGGAGGGAACCCCTATGGCTACACCTTC
NA	few	TRBV7-3	TRBJ1-1	CASKLNMNTEAFF	TGTGCCAGCAAGCTGAACATGAACACTGAAGCTTTCTTT
TRBD2	NA	TRBV29-1	TRBJ2-1	CSVTSPAGVVHNEQFF	TGCAGCGTGACCAGCCCAGCGGGAGTGGTTCACAATGAGCAGTTCTTC
TRBD1	few	TRBV5-1	TRBJ2-2	CASSLVIGQGELFF	TGCGCCAGCAGCTTGGTCATTGGACAGGGAGAGCTGTTTTTT
NA	NA	TRBV27	TRBJ2-7	CASSLSWGPLYEQYF	TGTGCCAGCAGTTTATCCTGGGGTCCCCTCTACGAGCAGTACTTC
NA	NA	TRBV6-5	TRBJ2-7	CASSQSDSFSYEQYF	TGTGCCAGCAGTCAATCCGACAGTTTCTCCTACGAGCAGTACTTC
NA	few	TRBV6-6	TRBJ2-7	CASSKSRDEQYF	TGTGCCAGCAGTAAGAGTAGAGACGAGCAGTACTTC